This T cell receptor (beta chain) was sequenced in a study of blood T cell repertoires in COVID-19. The wider study: Sites in the United States, Italy and Spain provided acute and convalescent COVID-19 samples.

Sequencing used immunoSEQ multiplex PCR; TCRdb keeps in-frame clones, though not all of them. The table records about 260,000 clones, 86% of them present only once. The CDR3 is 16 amino acids. The germline gives CDR1 KGHSH, CDR2 LQKENI. V lost 6 bases and J lost 8; bases outside the gene matches: 15. The clonotype originates from a man aged 40-49 years who had recovered from COVID-19. This chain joins TRBV18 and TRBJ1-4, with 7 nucleotides matching TRBD1. Sequencing was carried out using peripheral blood. This CDR3 is CASSPDVTGVGEKLFF. In DNA, the CDR3 is TGTGCCAGCTCCCCGGATGTTACAGGGGTTGGAGAAAAACTGTTTTTT.